The TCR beta chain described here comes from a study of Ad26.COV2.S vaccination and SARS-CoV-2 variants. Background on the study: Intramuscularly, Ad26.COV2.S was given either once or twice, 56 days apart.

In the case of this clone: Its specificity is not known.

This CDR3 region has 15 residues. The V gene's germline CDR1 is SGDLS and CDR2 YYNGEE. J gave up 9 bases and V 1 base, and 5 bases lay outside the gene matches. Study-wide results and caveats: Substantial breadth was reportedly displayed by spike-specific CD8+ and CD4+ T cell responses after vaccination. With respect to non-spike TCR breadth, vaccine and placebo recipients were similar.

Noted treatment: around 19 received Ad26.COV2.S at low or high dose, single or two shots; about 5 received placebo; per-sample allocation not given. On day 63 after the first injection, vaccine and placebo recipients gave samples. Expression of Wuhan-strain SARS-CoV-2 spike came from the Ad26 vector that formed the vaccine. Clones were sequenced by immunoSEQ multiplex PCR, and TCRdb holds only the in-frame ones, with some missing. Of under 400,000 clones in the sample, around 90% were seen once. The sequences come from peripheral blood, collected in a trial of Ad26.COV2.S vaccine versus placebo. This chain uses TRBV9 with TRBJ2-1; 12 bases fit TRBD2. The TCR originated in a person aged 18-60 years who received the Ad26.COV2.S COVID-19 vaccine or a placebo. CDR3 in amino acids: CASSVLAGGPSEQFF. CDR3 DNA: TGTGCCAGCAGCGTACTAGCGGGGGGGCCCAGTGAGCAGTTCTTC.